This T cell receptor (beta chain) is from a study of T cell changes during pregnancy in multiple sclerosis. V was clipped by 1 base and J by 4 bases; unmatched bases: 3. This CDR3 is 14 amino acids long. Germline-derived CDR1 and CDR2 are LGHNA and YSLEER. Profiled with immunoSEQ multiplex PCR; TCRdb holds only in-frame clones, not every one. The sample lists 35,000 to 45,000 clones, roughly 90% seen once, with less than 8.5% in the top ten. The TCR sequence derives from a female donor with multiple sclerosis, enrolled in a pregnancy study. The chain joins TRBV4-3 to TRBJ2-7; 8 nucleotides line up with TRBD1. Sequenced here: CD8+ T cells from peripheral blood mononuclear cells, sampled before pregnancy. This chain's CDR3 is CASSQVQGAYEQYF. The CDR3 DNA reads TGCGCCAGCAGCCAAGTTCAGGGGGCGTACGAGCAGTACTTC.